Presented here are 26 T cell receptor beta chains from one specimen sequenced in a study of T cells in Graves' hyperthyroidism and ophthalmopathy. What was amplified from RNA transcripts were TCR beta CDR3 regions. Using the HTBI primer set, a first-round RT-PCR was run on the TCR CDR3. TCRdb reprocessed the multiplex PCR reads via MiXCR and lists one record per CDR3 protein. Found here are around 600,000 distinct CDR3 sequences, approximately 15% of them singletons; the top ten hold 7% to 9%. What was sequenced was blood. All receptors derive from a woman in her late teens or twenties with Graves' ophthalmopathy.

This clonotype was seen many times. V is TRBV7-9 and J is TRBJ2-3; a possible D gene is TRBD1 (6 bases). The CDR3 is made up of 19 amino acids. V was trimmed by 5 bases and J by 0 bases, leaving 24 bases between them. From germline, CDR1 is SEHNR and CDR2 FQNEAQ (reference sequence). The DNA for the CDR3 is TGTGCCAGCAGCCCCAGCCCCGGACAGCTAAGGACTAGCACAGATACGCAGTATTTT. Its translation: CASSPSPGQLRTSTDTQYF.

About this clonotype: A much more abundant neighbour one base away suggests this may be a read error. The genes are TRBV6-1 and TRBJ2-1, with TRBD1 identical over 7 bases. Germline V gives CDR1 MNHNS, CDR2 SASEGT. After removal of 5 bases from V and 1 base from J, the junction contained 11 bases not matched to a gene. There are 17 residues in the CDR3. For the CDR3, the DNA is TGTGCCAGCAGTCCACCCGGGACAGTCAGATCCTACAATGAGCAGTTCTTC. As protein: CASSPPGTVRSYNEQFF.

This clonotype was seen only a few times. The J gene is TRBJ2-5, the V gene TRBV20-1; TRBD2 agrees at 13 bases. Trimming removed 4 bases from V and 5 bases from J; junction bases left unmatched: 10. Germline values: CDR1 DFQATT, CDR2 SNEGSKA (reference sequence). This CDR3 contains 16 residues. The CDR3 nucleotides read TGCAGTGCTATAGGACTAGCGGGGGTTGGAGGGGAGACCCAGTACTTC. Its protein is CSAIGLAGVGGETQYF.

This clonotype occurred many times. The chain recombines TRBV29-1 with TRBJ1-1, with no clear D. This CDR3 contains 11 residues. V was clipped by 4 bases and J by 7 bases, with 10 bases between them. The germline gives CDR1 SQVTM, CDR2 ANQGSEA. The CDR3: CSVGRHSEAFF. CDR3 nucleotides: TGCAGCGTTGGACGTCACAGTGAAGCTTTCTTT.

A remark on this clonotype: A much larger clonotype is one base distant, so this may be a read error. The chain combines TRBV11-2 with TRBJ2-3, with TRBD1 matching over 9 bases. The CDR3 has 15 amino acids. The V gene's germline CDR1 is SGHAT and CDR2 FQNNGV. V lost 6 bases, J lost 6 bases, and 10 bases stayed unmatched. Written as DNA, the CDR3 is TGTGCCAGCAGAAGCCCGGGACAGGGCCTCGATACGCAGTATTTT. Its protein product is CASRSPGQGLDTQYF.

Ten or more counts support this clonotype. V and J are TRBV20-1 and TRBJ2-7; 11 bases match TRBD2. Germline V lookup: CDR1 DFQATT, CDR2 SNEGSKA (reference sequence). The CDR3 consists of 14 residues. The ends lost 5 bases at V and 3 bases at J; junction bases unmatched: 6. This CDR3 reads CSASTSGNYYEQYF. The CDR3 coding sequence is TGCAGTGCTTCGACTAGCGGGAACTACTACGAGCAGTACTTC.

The CDR3 DNA sequence: TGTGCCATCAGTGACCAAACCGGGACAGGGGGTTACAATGAGCAGTTCTTC. It codes for CAISDQTGTGGYNEQFF. The chain combines TRBV10-3 with TRBJ2-1; TRBD1 matches at 11 bases. The CDR3 is made up of 17 amino acids. Trimming cost V 3 bases and J 4 bases; bases outside gene matches: 8. Germline CDR1 is ENHRY and CDR2 is SYGVKD.

This clonotype was observed many times. This chain connects TRBV24-1 to TRBJ2-1; D is undetermined. Trimming removed 4 bases at V and 4 bases at J, with 7 bases between. Germline V gene lookup returns CDR1 KGHDR and CDR2 SFDVKD. The CDR3 length is 13 residues. CDR3 DNA sequence: TGTGCCACCAGTGACTCTGGTTACAATGAGCAGTTCTTC. Protein product: CATSDSGYNEQFF.

This clonotype was counted many times. The chain couples TRBV20-1 to TRBJ2-5; 8 bases match TRBD2. Trimming at V came to 2 bases and at J to 4 bases, leaving 9 bases not matched to a gene. Germline lookup yields CDR1 DFQATT and CDR2 SNEGSKA (reference sequence). The CDR3 has 15 amino acids. CDR3 coding DNA: TGCAGTGCTAGACCTCCGGGACTAGGCGGAGAGACCCAGTACTTC. Protein product: CSARPPGLGGETQYF.

This clonotype was observed at least ten times. V usage is TRBV6-1 and J usage is TRBJ2-1, with D tentatively TRBD2 (5 bases). V lost 6 bases, J lost 8 bases, and 17 bases lay in between. The germline V gene encodes CDR1 MNHNS and CDR2 SASEGT. The CDR3 sequence is 14 residues long. The CDR3 nucleotides read TGTGCCAGCAGCCACCAGGTGGGGAGCTATGAGCAGTTCTTC. It translates to CASSHQVGSYEQFF.

This clonotype was counted many times. The chain joins TRBV6-1 to TRBJ2-5, with 7 bases that match TRBD1. This CDR3 is 17 amino acids long. Per the germline V gene, CDR1 is MNHNS and CDR2 is SASEGT. With 3 bases clipped from V and 3 bases from J, the junction kept 13 bases outside the gene matches. CDR3 sequence reads: CASSDPRQGVGKETQYF. The CDR3 DNA is TGTGCCAGCAGTGATCCCAGACAGGGAGTTGGGAAAGAGACCCAGTACTTC.

This clonotype was seen many times. The chain links TRBV7-8 to TRBJ1-4, with 7 bases lining up with TRBD1. V shed 11 bases and J 8 bases; nucleotides not matched to a gene: 8. This CDR3 spans 12 amino acids. Germline V lookup: CDR1 SGHVS, CDR2 FQNEAQ. The CDR3 loop is CAGGGVEEKLFF. The CDR3 coding sequence is TGTGCCGGAGGGGGCGTAGAAGAAAAACTGTTTTTT.

This clonotype was recorded at least ten times. The chain uses TRBV6-1 and TRBJ2-7; possible D gene TRBD2, 7 bases. The CDR3 is 14 amino acids. Deletions cut 2 bases from V and 4 bases from J, with 12 bases between. The germline CDR1 and CDR2 sequences are MNHNS and SASEGT. The CDR3 region has the DNA TGTGCCAGCAGTGAATTCGGGGGGCGATACGAGCAGTACTTC. Protein product: CASSEFGGRYEQYF.

Ten or more counts support this clonotype. The rearrangement links TRBV5-1 to TRBJ2-5; TRBD2 agrees at 11 bases. Germline V gene sequence: CDR1 SGHRS, CDR2 YFSETQ. The CDR3 totals 16 residues. Trimming cost V 2 bases and J 3 bases; bases outside gene matches: 6. The CDR3 region has the DNA TGCGCCAGCAGCTTAGATGTAGCGGGAGGGGAAGAGACCCAGTACTTC. Protein product: CASSLDVAGGEETQYF.

The sample holds many counts of this clonotype. CDR3 amino acids: CATSVSGQGWADTQYF. The CDR3 nucleotides are TGTGCCACCAGTGTCTCCGGACAGGGTTGGGCAGATACGCAGTATTTT. This chain links TRBV24-1 with TRBJ2-3; 8 bases agree with TRBD1. The CDR3 is 16 residues long. Per the germline V gene, CDR1 is KGHDR and CDR2 is SFDVKD. J lost 4 bases, V lost 5 bases, and 10 bases had no gene match.

A few counts support this clonotype. J is TRBJ2-1 and V is TRBV5-1; the D gene is possibly TRBD2 (6 bases). Trimming left V 0 bases short and J 4 bases short, with 14 bases between. From germline, CDR1 is SGHRS and CDR2 YFSETQ. The CDR3 spans 16 residues. As DNA, the CDR3 is TGCGCCAGCAGCTTGGATTTTGCGGCGGGGTACAATGAGCAGTTCTTC. Translating gives CASSLDFAAGYNEQFF.

This clonotype showed up just a few times. This chain connects TRBV19 to TRBJ2-3, with D unclear. Trimming took off 6 bases at V and 4 bases at J, with 17 bases between the two ends. The CDR3 is 15 residues long. Germline V gene data show CDR1 as LNHDA and CDR2 as SQIVND (reference sequence). DNA for the CDR3: TGTGCCAGTAGCCCTGAACCCTACCGCCCAGATACGCAGTATTTT. Translation gives CASSPEPYRPDTQYF. The whole variable domain, filled in from reference TRBV19 and TRBJ2-3, reads DGGITQSPKYLFRKEGQNVTLSCEQNLNHDAMYWYRQDPGQGLRLIYYSQIVNDFQKGDIAEGYSVSREKKESFPLTVTSAQKNPTAFYLCASSPEPYRPDTQYFGPGTRLTVL.

This clonotype was counted between two and nine times. The chain recombines TRBV19 with TRBJ1-2, with 7 bases that match TRBD1. The CDR3 extends over 15 amino acids. Germline V CDR1 and CDR2: LNHDA, SQIVND (reference sequence). With V trimmed by 5 bases and J by 5 bases, 11 bases remained unmatched. In nucleotides, the CDR3 is TGTGCCAGTAGTGACTATACGGGACAGACGTATGGCTACACCTTC. This gives the protein CASSDYTGQTYGYTF. Drawing the rest from reference TRBV19 and TRBJ1-2, the complete variable domain is DGGITQSPKYLFRKEGQNVTLSCEQNLNHDAMYWYRQDPGQGLRLIYYSQIVNDFQKGDIAEGYSVSREKKESFPLTVTSAQKNPTAFYLCASSDYTGQTYGYTFGSGTRLTVV.

This clonotype was seen at least ten times. The chain employs TRBV7-8 and TRBJ1-2; 8 positions match TRBD1. CDR3 length: 15 amino acids. Germline trimming cut 5 bases from V and 4 bases from J; bases unmatched to any gene: 9. From germline, CDR1 is SGHVS and CDR2 FQNEAQ. The CDR3 spells CASSPGQGGGYGYTF. CDR3 DNA: TGTGCCAGCAGCCCAGGACAGGGAGGGGGCTATGGCTACACCTTC.

This clonotype was detected ten times or more. The chain recombines TRBV20-1 with TRBJ1-2, with no clear D. CDR1 is DFQATT and CDR2 is SNEGSKA in the germline V gene (reference sequence). V dropped 6 bases and J dropped 1 base, with 21 bases sitting between them. The length of the CDR3 is 16 residues. The CDR3 sequence: CSAPDLSNHLNYGYTF. The CDR3 DNA reads TGCAGTGCGCCAGACCTCTCGAACCACCTTAACTATGGCTACACCTTC.

This clonotype was picked up a small number of times. The chain joins TRBV7-3 to TRBJ2-3, with D maybe TRBD2 (6 bases). The CDR3 is made up of 16 amino acids. The germline V and J ends were trimmed by 6 bases and 1 base, with 17 bases remaining between them. Germline V gene sequence: CDR1 SGHTA, CDR2 FQGTGA. As DNA, the CDR3 is TGTGCCAGCAGAAGCTTAACGGGCGGGGGCACAGATACGCAGTATTTT. This sequence encodes CASRSLTGGGTDTQYF.

J is TRBJ2-7 and V is TRBV14, with 12 bases identical to TRBD2. J was trimmed by 1 base and V by 4 bases; bases with no gene match: 5. This CDR3 region has 16 residues. Germline V lookup: CDR1 SGHDN, CDR2 FVKESK. CDR3 protein: CASSRAGLAGSYEQYF. The CDR3 DNA reads TGTGCCAGCAGCCGGGCAGGACTAGCGGGGTCCTACGAGCAGTACTTC.

There are many counts of this clonotype. The chain links TRBV2 to TRBJ2-7, with D perhaps TRBD2 (6 bases). Per germline, CDR1 SNHLY and CDR2 FYNNEI. This CDR3 region has 15 residues. Trimming took 7 bases from V and 1 from J, leaving 17 bases between them. CDR3 bases: TGTGCCAGCATTTCGGGCGGGGCTGAGTCCTACGAGCAGTACTTC. Translating it yields CASISGGAESYEQYF.

The CDR3 DNA reads as TGTGCCAGTATGGGACTAGCGGGAGGACCAAGTGGGCAAGAGACCCAGTACTTC. Protein: CASMGLAGGPSGQETQYF. The rearrangement joins TRBV19 to TRBJ2-5, with 15 bases matching TRBD2. With 7 bases clipped from V and 2 bases from J, the junction kept 11 bases outside the gene matches. CDR1 and CDR2 from the germline V gene are LNHDA and SQIVND (reference sequence). The CDR3 consists of 18 residues.

At least ten counts were recorded for this clonotype. The DNA of the CDR3 is TGTGCCAGCAGTCTGGGGATTTCGACCTACAATGAGCAGTTCTTC. Translated, it gives CASSLGISTYNEQFF. The V and J genes are TRBV2 and TRBJ2-1; D uncertain. The CDR3 consists of 15 residues. Germline V gene sequence: CDR1 SNHLY, CDR2 FYNNEI. With 5 bases removed from V and 2 bases from J, the gap between germline ends came to 13 bases.

Only a few counts were recorded for this clonotype. The chain combines TRBV6-5 with TRBJ1-6; maybe TRBD1 (6 bases). CDR3 length: 17 residues. V lost 2 bases to trimming and J lost 8 bases, with 19 bases between them. CDR1 and CDR2 (germline): MNHEY, SVGAGI. The CDR3 spells CASSYTADSSYHSPLHF. The CDR3 DNA is TGTGCCAGCAGTTACACGGCGGACAGTTCTTACCATTCACCCCTCCACTTT.